The sequence of this T cell receptor (beta chain) was determined in a study of T-cell memory formation after mild COVID-19. In TCRdb, the 5' RACE reads were re-called with MiXCR into one record per CDR3 protein. The table includes roughly 130,000 distinct CDR3 sequences, approximately 15% detected once. This clonotype was counted at least ten times. The CDR3 runs to 12 residues. Between the trimmed V and J ends, which lost 1 base and 12 bases, there was a span of 10 bases. Germline lookup yields CDR1 SGHTA and CDR2 FQGNSA. This clonotype was sampled from a man aged 18-30 years who had mild COVID-19 (a few samples of this study predate the infection). Cell type and time point are not known. Sequencing was performed on PBMCs or a T cell subset sorted from them (not recorded which). The V call is TRBV7-2, the J call TRBJ2-1; D gene ambiguous. The CDR3 spells CASSLVGLGQFF. The DNA for the CDR3 is TGTGCCAGCAGCTTAGTAGGCCTGGGGCAGTTCTTC.